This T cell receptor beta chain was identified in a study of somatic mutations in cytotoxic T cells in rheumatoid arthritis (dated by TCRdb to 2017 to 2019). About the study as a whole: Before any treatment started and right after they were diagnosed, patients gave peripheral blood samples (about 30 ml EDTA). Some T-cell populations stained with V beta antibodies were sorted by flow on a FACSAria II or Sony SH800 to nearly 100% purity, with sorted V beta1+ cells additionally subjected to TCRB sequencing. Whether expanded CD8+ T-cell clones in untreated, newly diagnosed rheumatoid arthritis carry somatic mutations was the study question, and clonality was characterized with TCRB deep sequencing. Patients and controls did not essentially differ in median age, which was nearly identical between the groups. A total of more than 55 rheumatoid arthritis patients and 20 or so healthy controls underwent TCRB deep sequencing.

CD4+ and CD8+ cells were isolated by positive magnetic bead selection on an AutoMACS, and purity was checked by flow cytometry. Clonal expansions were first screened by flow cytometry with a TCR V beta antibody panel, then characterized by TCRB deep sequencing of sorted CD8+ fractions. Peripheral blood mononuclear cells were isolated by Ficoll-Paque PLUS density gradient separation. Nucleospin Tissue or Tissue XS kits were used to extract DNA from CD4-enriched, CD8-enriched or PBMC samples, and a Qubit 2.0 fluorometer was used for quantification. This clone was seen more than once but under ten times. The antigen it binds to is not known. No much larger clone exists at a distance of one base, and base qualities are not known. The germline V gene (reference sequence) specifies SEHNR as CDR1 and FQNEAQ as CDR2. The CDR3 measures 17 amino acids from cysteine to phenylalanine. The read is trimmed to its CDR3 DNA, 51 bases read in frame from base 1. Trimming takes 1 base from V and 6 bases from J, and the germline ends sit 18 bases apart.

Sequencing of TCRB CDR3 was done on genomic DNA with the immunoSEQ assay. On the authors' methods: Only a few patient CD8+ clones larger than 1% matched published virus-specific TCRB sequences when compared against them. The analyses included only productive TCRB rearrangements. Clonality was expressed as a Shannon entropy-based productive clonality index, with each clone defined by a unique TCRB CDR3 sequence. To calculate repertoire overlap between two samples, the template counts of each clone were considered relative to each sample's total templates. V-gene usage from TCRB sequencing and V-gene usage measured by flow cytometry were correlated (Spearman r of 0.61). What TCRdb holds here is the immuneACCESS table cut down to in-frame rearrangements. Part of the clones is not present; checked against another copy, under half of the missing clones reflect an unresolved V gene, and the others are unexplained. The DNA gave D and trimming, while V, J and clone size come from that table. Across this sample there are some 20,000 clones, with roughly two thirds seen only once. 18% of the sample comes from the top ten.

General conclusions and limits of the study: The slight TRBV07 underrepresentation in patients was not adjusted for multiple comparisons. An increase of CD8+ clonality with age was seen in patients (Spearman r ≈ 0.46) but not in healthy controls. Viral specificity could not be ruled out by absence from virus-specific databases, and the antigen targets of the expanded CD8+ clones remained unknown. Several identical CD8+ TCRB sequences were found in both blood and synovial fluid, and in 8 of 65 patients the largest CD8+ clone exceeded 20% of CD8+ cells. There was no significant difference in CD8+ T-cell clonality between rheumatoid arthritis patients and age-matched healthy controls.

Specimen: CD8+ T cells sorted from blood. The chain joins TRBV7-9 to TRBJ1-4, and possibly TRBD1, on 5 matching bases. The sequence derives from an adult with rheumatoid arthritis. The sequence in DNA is TGTGCCAGCAGCTTAGAGGTTTTAGGGGAGACGGATGAAAAACTGTTTTTT. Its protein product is CASSLEVLGETDEKLFF. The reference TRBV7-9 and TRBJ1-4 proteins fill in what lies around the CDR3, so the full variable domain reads DTGVSQNPRHKITKRGQNVTFRCDPISEHNRLYWYRQTLGQGPEFLTYFQNEAQLEKSRLLSDRFSAERPKGSFSTLEIQRTEQGDSAMYLCASSLEVLGETDEKLFFGSGTQLSVL.